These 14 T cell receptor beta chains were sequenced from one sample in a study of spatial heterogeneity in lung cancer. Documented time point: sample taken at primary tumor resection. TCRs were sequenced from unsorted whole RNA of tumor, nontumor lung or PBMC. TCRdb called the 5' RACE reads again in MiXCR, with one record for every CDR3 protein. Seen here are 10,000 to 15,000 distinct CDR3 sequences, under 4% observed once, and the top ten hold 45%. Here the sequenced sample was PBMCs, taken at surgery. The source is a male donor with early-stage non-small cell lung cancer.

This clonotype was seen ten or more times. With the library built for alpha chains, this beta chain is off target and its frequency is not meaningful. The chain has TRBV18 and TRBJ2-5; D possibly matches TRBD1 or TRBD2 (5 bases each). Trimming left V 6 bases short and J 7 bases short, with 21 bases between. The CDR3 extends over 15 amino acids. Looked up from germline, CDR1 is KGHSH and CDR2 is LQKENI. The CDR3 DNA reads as TGTGCCAGCTCGGGACGGTCGGGCAACAATCCGACCCAGTACTTC. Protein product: CASSGRSGNNPTQYF.

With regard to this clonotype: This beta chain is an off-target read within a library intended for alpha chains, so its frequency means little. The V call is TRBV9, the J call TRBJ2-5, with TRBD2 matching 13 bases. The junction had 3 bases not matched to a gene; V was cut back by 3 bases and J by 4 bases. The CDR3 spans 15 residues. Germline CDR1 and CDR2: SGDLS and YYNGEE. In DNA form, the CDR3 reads TGTGCCAGCAGCGGGAGACTAGCGGGAGGAGAGACCCAGTACTTC. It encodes CASSGRLAGGETQYF. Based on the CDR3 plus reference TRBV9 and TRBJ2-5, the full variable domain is DSGVTQTPKHLITATGQRVTLRCSPRSGDLSVYWYQQSLDQGLQFLIQYYNGEERAKGNILERFSAQQFPDLHSELNLSSLELGDSALYFCASSGRLAGGETQYFGPGTRLLVL.

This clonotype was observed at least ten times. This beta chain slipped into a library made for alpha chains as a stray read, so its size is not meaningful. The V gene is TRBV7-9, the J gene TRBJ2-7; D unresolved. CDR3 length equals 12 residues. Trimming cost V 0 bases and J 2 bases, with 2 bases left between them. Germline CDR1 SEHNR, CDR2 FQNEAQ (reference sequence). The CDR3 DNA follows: TGTGCCAGCAGCTTAGCAGCCTACGAGCAGTACTTC. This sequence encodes CASSLAAYEQYF.

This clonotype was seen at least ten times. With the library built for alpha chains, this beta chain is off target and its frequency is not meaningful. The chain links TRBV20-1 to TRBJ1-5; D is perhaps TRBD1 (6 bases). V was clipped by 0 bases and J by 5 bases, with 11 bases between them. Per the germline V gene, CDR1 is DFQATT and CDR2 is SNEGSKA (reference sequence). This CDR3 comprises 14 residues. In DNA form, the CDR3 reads TGCAGTGCTAGAGATAGGGACACCCATCAGCCCCAGCATTTT. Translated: CSARDRDTHQPQHF.

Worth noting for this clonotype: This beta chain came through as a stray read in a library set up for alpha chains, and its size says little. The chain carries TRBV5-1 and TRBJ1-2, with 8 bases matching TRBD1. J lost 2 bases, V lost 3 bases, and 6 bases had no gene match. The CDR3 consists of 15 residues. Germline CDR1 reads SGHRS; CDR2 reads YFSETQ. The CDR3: CASSSRQGRNYGYTF. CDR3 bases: TGCGCCAGCAGCTCTCGACAGGGGCGGAACTATGGCTACACCTTC.

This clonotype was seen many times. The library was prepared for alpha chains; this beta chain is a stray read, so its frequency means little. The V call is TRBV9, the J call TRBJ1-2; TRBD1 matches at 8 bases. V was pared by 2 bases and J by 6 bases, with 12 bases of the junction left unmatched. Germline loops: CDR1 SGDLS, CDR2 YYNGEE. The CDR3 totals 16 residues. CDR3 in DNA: TGTGCCAGCAGCGTGGCGGCAGGGGGCGCGAGGGATGGCTACACCTTC. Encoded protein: CASSVAAGGARDGYTF.

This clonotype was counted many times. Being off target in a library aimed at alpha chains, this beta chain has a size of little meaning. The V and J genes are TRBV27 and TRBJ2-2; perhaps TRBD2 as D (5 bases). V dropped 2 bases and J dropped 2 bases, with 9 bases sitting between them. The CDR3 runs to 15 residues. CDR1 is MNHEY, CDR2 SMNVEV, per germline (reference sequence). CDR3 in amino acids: CASSLDGVNTGELFF. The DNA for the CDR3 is TGTGCCAGCAGTTTAGACGGGGTCAACACCGGGGAGCTGTTTTTT.

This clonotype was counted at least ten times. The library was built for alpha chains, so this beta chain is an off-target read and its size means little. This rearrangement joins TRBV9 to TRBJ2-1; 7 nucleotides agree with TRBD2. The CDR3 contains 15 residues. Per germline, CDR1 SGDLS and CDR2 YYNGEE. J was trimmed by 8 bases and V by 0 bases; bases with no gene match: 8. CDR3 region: CASSVEGGRGDEQFF. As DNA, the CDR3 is TGTGCCAGCAGCGTAGAAGGCGGGAGAGGCGATGAGCAGTTCTTC.

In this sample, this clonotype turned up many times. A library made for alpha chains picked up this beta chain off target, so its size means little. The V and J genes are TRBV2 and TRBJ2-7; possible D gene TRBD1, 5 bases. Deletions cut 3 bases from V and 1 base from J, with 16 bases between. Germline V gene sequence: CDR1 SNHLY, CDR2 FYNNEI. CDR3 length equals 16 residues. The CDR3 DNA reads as TGTGCCAGCAGTGACGCATACAGGCCCCTTTCCTACGAGCAGTACTTC. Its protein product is CASSDAYRPLSYEQYF.

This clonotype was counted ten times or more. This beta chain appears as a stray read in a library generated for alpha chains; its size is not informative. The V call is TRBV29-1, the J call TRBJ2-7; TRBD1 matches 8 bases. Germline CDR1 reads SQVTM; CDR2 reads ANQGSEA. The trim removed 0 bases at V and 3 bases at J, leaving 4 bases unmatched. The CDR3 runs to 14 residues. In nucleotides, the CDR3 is TGCAGCGTTGAAGACAGGGGGCTAAGCTACGAGCAGTACTTC. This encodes CSVEDRGLSYEQYF.

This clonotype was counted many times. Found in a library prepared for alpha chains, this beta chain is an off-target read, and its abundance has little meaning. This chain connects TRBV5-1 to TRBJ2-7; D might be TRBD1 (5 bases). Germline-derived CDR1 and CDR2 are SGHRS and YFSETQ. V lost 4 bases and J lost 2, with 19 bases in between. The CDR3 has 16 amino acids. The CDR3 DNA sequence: TGCGCCAGCAGCCCCCGGTGGGGCGACCTCGCCTACGAGCAGTACTTC. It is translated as CASSPRWGDLAYEQYF.

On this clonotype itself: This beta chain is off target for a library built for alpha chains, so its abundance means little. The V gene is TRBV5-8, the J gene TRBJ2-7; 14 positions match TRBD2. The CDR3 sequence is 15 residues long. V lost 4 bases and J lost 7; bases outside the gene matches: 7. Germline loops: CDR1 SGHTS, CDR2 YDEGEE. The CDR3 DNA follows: TGTGCCAGCAGCATAAGGGGACTAGCGGGAGTTGAGCAGTACTTC. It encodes CASSIRGLAGVEQYF. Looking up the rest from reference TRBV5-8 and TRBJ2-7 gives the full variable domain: EAGVTQSPTHLIKTRGQQATLRCSPISGHTSVYWYQQALGLGLQFLLWYDEGEERNRGNFPPRFSGRQFPNYSSELNVNALELEDSALYLCASSIRGLAGVEQYFGPGTRLTVT.

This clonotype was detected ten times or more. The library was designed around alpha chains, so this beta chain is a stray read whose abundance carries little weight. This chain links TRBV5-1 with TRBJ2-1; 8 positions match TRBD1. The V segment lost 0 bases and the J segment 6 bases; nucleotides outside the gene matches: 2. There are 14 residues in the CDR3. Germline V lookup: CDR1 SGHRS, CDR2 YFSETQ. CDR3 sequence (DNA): TGCGCCAGCAGCTTGGTCACAGGGGGCAATGAGCAGTTCTTC. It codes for CASSLVTGGNEQFF.

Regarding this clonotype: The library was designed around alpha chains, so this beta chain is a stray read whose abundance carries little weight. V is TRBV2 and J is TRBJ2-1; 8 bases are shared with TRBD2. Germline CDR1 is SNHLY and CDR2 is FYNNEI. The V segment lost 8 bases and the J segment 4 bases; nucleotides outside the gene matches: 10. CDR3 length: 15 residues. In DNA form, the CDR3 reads TGTGCCAGCCTGCCAGCGGGGGTAGGTTACAATGAGCAGTTCTTC. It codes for CASLPAGVGYNEQFF.